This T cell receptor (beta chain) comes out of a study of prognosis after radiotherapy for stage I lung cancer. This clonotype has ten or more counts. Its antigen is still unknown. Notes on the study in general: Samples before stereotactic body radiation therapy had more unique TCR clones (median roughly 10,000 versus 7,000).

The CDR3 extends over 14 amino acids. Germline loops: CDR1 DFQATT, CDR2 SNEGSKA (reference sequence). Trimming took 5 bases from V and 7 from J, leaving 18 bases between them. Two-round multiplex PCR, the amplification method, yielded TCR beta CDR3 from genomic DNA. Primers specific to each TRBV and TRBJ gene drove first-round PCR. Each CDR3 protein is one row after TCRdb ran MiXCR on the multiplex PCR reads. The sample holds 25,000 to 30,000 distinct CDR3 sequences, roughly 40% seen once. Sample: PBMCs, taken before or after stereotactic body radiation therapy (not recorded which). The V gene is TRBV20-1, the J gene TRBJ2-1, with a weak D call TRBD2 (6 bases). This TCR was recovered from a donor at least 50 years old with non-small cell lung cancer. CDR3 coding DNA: TGCAGTGCTGGCATCGTAGGGGCGGGAAATGAGCAGTTCTTC. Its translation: CSAGIVGAGNEQFF.